The 29 T cell receptor beta chains listed next were all sequenced from one sample in a study of monozygotic twins with inflammatory bowel disease. TCRdb reanalyzed the 5' RACE reads, giving one entry per CDR3 protein sequence and no DNA. The sample holds over 110,000 distinct CDR3 sequences. Sequenced material: blood. Source of these receptors: a human donor with ulcerative colitis or Crohn's disease, or a healthy co-twin of an affected twin (not recorded which).

The genes are TRBV9 and TRBJ2-2. CDR3 length: 16 amino acids. Per germline, CDR1 SGDLS and CDR2 YYNGEE. The CDR3 loop reads CASSVAGGIPTGELFF.

The rearrangement links TRBV21-1 to TRBJ2-7; TCRdb outputs TRBD1, but without DNA this stays unchecked. TRBV21-1 is a documented pseudogene. The length of the CDR3 is 14 residues. The CDR3 here is CAKEVPGGTYEQYF.

The genes are TRBV7-9 and TRBJ1-1; the D call of TRBD1 rests on TCRdb alone, since no DNA is present to check it. Germline V CDR1 and CDR2: SEHNR, FQNEAQ (reference sequence). This CDR3 comprises 14 residues. CDR3 amino acids: CASSLWGGSTEAFF.

This chain links TRBV7-2 with TRBJ2-5. Germline V gene lookup returns CDR1 SGHTA and CDR2 FQGNSA. This CDR3 comprises 14 residues. CDR3 region: CASSSRWGSETQYF. The full variable domain, completed using reference TRBV7-2 and TRBJ2-5, is GAGVSQSPSNKVTEKGKDVELRCDPISGHTALYWYRQSLGQGLEFLIYFQGNSAPDKSGLPSDRFSAERTGGSVSTLTIQRTQQEDSAVYLCASSSRWGSETQYFGPGTRLLVL.

This chain joins TRBV27 and TRBJ2-7; TCRdb gives TRBD1 as the D gene, but with no DNA this cannot be confirmed. The CDR3 is 15 residues long. The germline V gene encodes CDR1 MNHEY and CDR2 SMNVEV (reference sequence). The CDR3 here is CASSLWGQGAVEQYF.

The rearrangement links TRBV20-1 to TRBJ2-3; there is no DNA to check the TCRdb D call of TRBD1. CDR3 length: 12 residues. Germline CDR1 is DFQATT and CDR2 is SNEGSKA (reference sequence). The CDR3 loop is CSASRARDTQYF.

The chain is built from TRBV4-1 and TRBJ2-7; the D gene TCRdb calls, TRBD1, cannot be checked with no DNA. Per germline, CDR1 MGHRA and CDR2 YSYEKL. The CDR3 contains 16 residues. The CDR3 is CASSQSGQGSTYEQYF.

This chain links TRBV5-1 with TRBJ1-5. The germline V gene has CDR1 SGHRS and CDR2 YFSETQ. This CDR3 region has 14 residues. CDR3: CASSIDMGNQPQHF.

The rearrangement uses TRBV15 and TRBJ2-5. This CDR3 is built from 12 residues. The germline V gene encodes CDR1 LNHNV and CDR2 YYDKDF (reference sequence). The CDR3: CATSRDLKTQYF.

The chain has TRBV6-5 and TRBJ2-3; no DNA is available, so the TRBD1 call from TCRdb remains unchecked. CDR1 is MNHEY and CDR2 is SVGAGI in the germline V gene. This CDR3 comprises 15 residues. CDR3 sequence reads: CASSFQGFWADTQYF.

The chain couples TRBV4-1 to TRBJ2-7. CDR1 and CDR2 from the germline V gene are MGHRA and YSYEKL. This CDR3 contains 12 residues. The CDR3 spells CASSQDSYEQYF.

The chain has TRBV12-3 or TRBV12-4 and TRBJ2-7. The CDR3 runs to 14 residues. CDR3 sequence: CASIKSFGSYEQYF.

This chain joins TRBV12-3 or TRBV12-4 and TRBJ2-7; TCRdb outputs TRBD1, but without DNA this stays unchecked. There are 15 residues in the CDR3. The chain's CDR3 is CASSLGQVLLYEQYF.

The rearrangement joins TRBV7-3 to TRBJ1-3. Germline CDR1 SGHTA, CDR2 FQGTGA. This CDR3 has 16 residues. The CDR3 is CASSLSGSLSGNTIYF.

The chain uses TRBV28 and TRBJ1-1; TCRdb returns TRBD1, unconfirmable since there is no DNA. The CDR3 is 14 amino acids. Germline V lookup: CDR1 MDHEN, CDR2 SYDVKM. The CDR3 loop reads CASSSEGMNTEAFF. Full variable domain (rest looked up from reference TRBV28 and TRBJ1-1): DVKVTQSSRYLVKRTGEKVFLECVQDMDHENMFWYRQDPGLGLRLIYFSYDVKMKEKGDIPEGYSVSREKKERFSLILESASTNQTSMYLCASSSEGMNTEAFFGQGTRLTVV.

This chain joins TRBV11-2 and TRBJ2-3. The CDR3 has 13 residues. Germline V gene data show CDR1 as SGHAT and CDR2 as FQNNGV. The CDR3 loop reads CASSFNFPDTQYF.

The gene calls are TRBV5-4 and TRBJ2-5; TCRdb selects TRBD1, and the lack of DNA leaves this call unchecked. Germline CDR1 and CDR2: SGHNT and YYREEE (reference sequence). CDR3 length: 14 amino acids. CDR3 amino acids: CASSPWDSRETQYF.

The chain is built from TRBV5-1 and TRBJ2-1; the TCRdb call, TRBD1, lacks DNA for checking. Looked up from germline, CDR1 is SGHRS and CDR2 is YFSETQ. This CDR3 contains 18 residues. The CDR3 region is CASRGQGVGNSSYNEQFF.

The chain uses TRBV5-1 and TRBJ2-1; checking the TCRdb D call of TRBD2 is not possible without DNA. Germline CDR1 SGHRS, CDR2 YFSETQ. CDR3 size: 14 residues. The CDR3 reads CASSVAETYNEQFF.

The chain couples TRBV4-1 to TRBJ2-5; TCRdb returns TRBD2, unconfirmable since there is no DNA. The V gene's germline CDR1 is MGHRA and CDR2 YSYEKL. The CDR3 runs to 17 residues. The CDR3 reads CASSRGLAGGNQETQYF.

The rearrangement joins TRBV5-6 to TRBJ2-3; TCRdb returns TRBD1, unconfirmable since there is no DNA. CDR3 length: 16 residues. CDR1 is SGHDT and CDR2 is YYEEEE in the germline V gene. The CDR3 loop is CASSRRTGGGTDTQYF.

The chain joins TRBV11-2 to TRBJ2-2; there is no DNA to check the TCRdb D call of TRBD2. The CDR3 spans 15 residues. In germline, CDR1 is SGHAT, CDR2 FQNNGV. The CDR3 here is CASSRRLAGAGELFF.

The chain carries TRBV20-1 and TRBJ2-1; TCRdb's assignment of TRBD2 cannot be checked, as there is no DNA. CDR3 length equals 18 residues. The V gene's germline CDR1 is DFQATT and CDR2 SNEGSKA (reference sequence). The chain's CDR3 is CSALGGIPLTGGPIEQFF.

The chain couples TRBV5-1 to TRBJ2-2; the D call from TCRdb, TRBD2, cannot be confirmed without DNA. The CDR3 consists of 15 residues. The germline V gene encodes CDR1 SGHRS and CDR2 YFSETQ. The CDR3 sequence: CASSTGPSRAGELFF.

The chain links TRBV5-4 to TRBJ1-2. CDR1 is SGHNT, CDR2 YYREEE, per germline (reference sequence). The CDR3 is 14 residues long. The CDR3 loop reads CASSLDREGYGYTF.

The V call is TRBV10-3, the J call TRBJ2-2; the D gene TCRdb calls, TRBD1, cannot be checked with no DNA. Germline values: CDR1 ENHRY, CDR2 SYGVKD. The CDR3 contains 17 residues. The CDR3 region is CAISGIRTGGSAGELFF.

The V gene is TRBV19, the J gene TRBJ1-1; lacking DNA, the TRBD1 call made by TCRdb goes unchecked. The CDR3 extends over 14 amino acids. Per germline, CDR1 LNHDA and CDR2 SQIVND (reference sequence). CDR3 region: CASSILSRGTEAFF.

The chain combines TRBV6-2 or TRBV6-3 with TRBJ2-1; TCRdb's D gene call, TRBD1, goes unchecked for lack of DNA. In germline, CDR1 is MNHEY, CDR2 SVGEGT. This CDR3 is built from 13 residues. This CDR3 reads CASSYSGADEQFF.

The CDR3 loop reads CASSYSGARNTEAFF. The chain couples TRBV6-5 to TRBJ1-1; the D gene TCRdb calls, TRBD1, cannot be checked with no DNA. The germline V gene has CDR1 MNHEY and CDR2 SVGAGI. The CDR3 has 15 residues.